These 16 T cell receptor beta chains originate from one sample sequenced in a study of T cell responses to AZD1222 COVID-19 vaccine (dated by TCRdb to the early 2020s). Libraries were constructed by the immunoSEQ multiplex PCR assay. This immuneACCESS table, as held by TCRdb, lists in-frame sequences with V and J called but not all clones. Of the missing ones, under half trace to an unresolved V gene in checked studies; the others have no known cause. The sample table contains 85,000 to 110,000 clones; only one count was recorded for roughly 89% of them. The ten largest clones add up to 45% to 50% of the sample. The time point label, as the study defines it: baseline before first vaccination. The material was peripheral blood, obtained on day 0 of AZD1222 vaccination. These receptors all come from an adult in good health.

CDR3: CASSRTQNQPQHF. The CDR3 DNA reads as TGTGCCAGCTCCCGGACCCAGAATCAGCCCCAGCATTTT. The V gene is TRBV18, the J gene TRBJ1-5, with D hard to call. CDR3 length equals 13 residues. Germline values: CDR1 KGHSH, CDR2 LQKENI. Trimming pared 6 bases from V and 4 bases from J, leaving 10 bases between. Looking up the rest from reference TRBV18 and TRBJ1-5 gives the full variable domain: NAGVMQNPRHLVRRRGQEARLRCSPMKGHSHVYWYRQLPEEGLKFMVYLQKENIIDESGMPKERFSAEFPKEGPSILRIQQVVRGDSAAYFCASSRTQNQPQHFGDGTRLSIL.

This rearrangement joins TRBV4-1 to TRBJ1-1; the D gene is possibly TRBD1 (5 bases). Germline CDR1 MGHRA, CDR2 YSYEKL. V was cut by 3 bases and J by 4 bases, with 18 bases left in between. This CDR3 has 16 amino acids. The chain's CDR3 is CASSQANSRGRTEAFF. DNA for the CDR3: TGCGCCAGCAGCCAGGCTAACTCAAGGGGCCGCACTGAAGCTTTCTTT.

The gene calls are TRBV5-6 and TRBJ2-6; the D is unclear. The CDR3 sequence is 13 residues long. V lost 0 bases and J lost 5, with 3 bases in between. CDR1 and CDR2 from the germline V gene are SGHDT and YYEEEE. The chain's CDR3 is CASSLDRANVLTF. The CDR3 region has the DNA TGTGCCAGCAGCTTGGACAGGGCCAACGTCCTGACTTTC.

V and J are TRBV5-1 and TRBJ1-4; unclear D gene. CDR3 length: 14 amino acids. CDR1 is SGHRS and CDR2 is YFSETQ in the germline V gene. The germline V and J ends were trimmed by 0 bases and 3 bases, with 6 bases remaining between them. For the CDR3, the DNA is TGCGCCAGCAGCTTGGGGGGAGCTAATGAAAAACTGTTTTTT. Translated, it gives CASSLGGANEKLFF.

V gene TRBV11-1 combines with J gene TRBJ2-7; 9 bases fit TRBD1. J was trimmed by 2 bases and V by 8 bases; bases with no gene match: 10. Germline CDR1 and CDR2: SGHAT and FQDESV (reference sequence). CDR3 size: 15 residues. CDR3 DNA: TGTGCCAGCTCGACGGTGGGGACAGGGCCCTACGAGCAGTACTTC. It translates to CASSTVGTGPYEQYF.

The J gene is TRBJ1-1, the V gene TRBV19, with 10 bases identical to TRBD1. Germline values: CDR1 LNHDA, CDR2 SQIVND (reference sequence). J gave up 5 bases and V 3 bases, and 3 bases lay outside the gene matches. The CDR3 is 14 residues long. CDR3 sequence: CASSIGQGVTEAFF. The CDR3 coding sequence is TGTGCCAGTAGTATTGGACAGGGGGTAACTGAAGCTTTCTTT. Looking up the rest from reference TRBV19 and TRBJ1-1 gives the full variable domain: DGGITQSPKYLFRKEGQNVTLSCEQNLNHDAMYWYRQDPGQGLRLIYYSQIVNDFQKGDIAEGYSVSREKKESFPLTVTSAQKNPTAFYLCASSIGQGVTEAFFGQGTRLTVV.

This clone was observed a handful of times. This rearrangement joins TRBV11-3 to TRBJ1-1; no firm D call. There are 13 residues in the CDR3. Trimming left V 0 bases short and J 1 base short, with 3 bases between. Germline CDR1 reads SGHNT; CDR2 reads YENEEA. The CDR3 sequence: CASSLDQNTEAFF. CDR3 sequence (DNA): TGTGCCAGCAGCTTAGATCAGAACACTGAAGCTTTCTTT.

The rearrangement joins TRBV5-4 to TRBJ2-1; D unresolved. CDR1 is SGHNT and CDR2 is YYREEE in the germline V gene (reference sequence). CDR3 length: 16 amino acids. V shed 0 bases and J shed 0 bases, with 10 bases lying between them. CDR3 in DNA: TGTGCCAGCAGCTTGGAGCAAGACCCCTCCTACAATGAGCAGTTCTTC. The encoded protein is CASSLEQDPSYNEQFF.

This chain joins TRBV15 and TRBJ1-1; TRBD1 might be the D (6 bases). CDR1 LNHNV and CDR2 YYDKDF come from the germline V gene (reference sequence). The CDR3 has 15 amino acids. V shed 2 bases and J shed 0 bases, with 10 bases lying between them. CDR3 amino acids: CATSRLRDMNTEAFF. The CDR3 bases are TGTGCCACCAGCAGACTCCGGGACATGAACACTGAAGCTTTCTTT.

The CDR3 reads CASTGGDSPLHF. The CDR3 nucleotides are TGCGCCTCGACAGGGGGGGATTCACCCCTCCACTTT. The chain employs TRBV10-2 and TRBJ1-6; TRBD1 matches 9 bases. Germline CDR1 and CDR2: WSHSY and SAAADI. The CDR3 length is 12 residues. Losses at the gene ends were 11 bases for V and 8 bases for J; bases not matched to a gene: 4.

This clone was recorded only once. Here the CDR3 reads CASPGRLSYEQYF. Written as DNA, the CDR3 is TGTGCCAGCCCCGGACGCCTCTCCTACGAGCAGTACTTC. J is TRBJ2-7 and V is TRBV21-1. TRBV21-1 is assigned pseudogene status. The CDR3 extends over 13 amino acids.

This chain connects TRBV19 to TRBJ2-7; 8 positions agree with TRBD2. The junction had 6 bases not matched to a gene; V was cut back by 4 bases and J by 4 bases. The CDR3 has 14 residues. Germline CDR1 reads LNHDA; CDR2 reads SQIVND (reference sequence). Here the CDR3 reads CASSTSGRRYEQYF. The CDR3 nucleotides are TGTGCCAGTAGTACAAGCGGGAGAAGGTACGAGCAGTACTTC.

CDR3 in amino acids: CASSLGALGNEKLFF. The DNA of the CDR3 is TGTGCCAGCAGCTTAGGTGCACTCGGGAATGAAAAACTGTTTTTT. This chain joins TRBV13 and TRBJ1-4, with no clear D. Germline CDR1 PRHDT, CDR2 FYEKMQ (reference sequence). CDR3 length equals 15 residues. V lost 0 bases and J 5 bases, leaving 10 bases between the germline ends.

The chain couples TRBV7-2 to TRBJ2-7; TRBD1 matches at 8 bases. Losses at the gene ends were 6 bases for V and 5 bases for J; bases not matched to a gene: 9. Germline loops: CDR1 SGHTA, CDR2 FQGNSA. The CDR3 extends over 14 amino acids. The CDR3 DNA is TGTGCCAGCAGTCTAGGACAGGGTGTGAACGAGCAGTACTTC. It encodes CASSLGQGVNEQYF. The complete variable domain, with remaining parts taken from reference TRBV7-2 and TRBJ2-7, reads GAGVSQSPSNKVTEKGKDVELRCDPISGHTALYWYRQSLGQGLEFLIYFQGNSAPDKSGLPSDRFSAERTGGSVSTLTIQRTQQEDSAVYLCASSLGQGVNEQYFGPGTRLTVT.

CDR3 in DNA: TGTGCCAGCAGCTTAGAAACCGGGACAGCCTACGAGCAGTACTTC. Its protein is CASSLETGTAYEQYF. V is TRBV7-2 and J is TRBJ2-7, with 7 nucleotides matching TRBD1. Germline loops: CDR1 SGHTA, CDR2 FQGNSA. V trimming: 1 base; J trimming: 2 bases; junction bases outside the gene matches: 5. The CDR3 length is 15 residues.

The chain has TRBV6-5 and TRBJ1-2; possibly TRBD1 for D (5 bases). This CDR3 spans 14 amino acids. Between the trimmed V and J ends, which lost 5 bases and 8 bases, there was a span of 18 bases. Looked up from germline, CDR1 is MNHEY and CDR2 is SVGAGI. The CDR3 reads CASSPLGGDLGYTF. CDR3 coding DNA: TGTGCCAGCAGTCCCCTGGGGGGGGATTTGGGCTACACCTTC.